This entry concerns a single T cell receptor beta chain. Its specificity is not known. The entry originates in a study of T cells expressing NK-cell markers. Study details: Seven donors tested HCMV-seropositive and one tested seronegative among the eight sequenced. General study points: Of the CD8+ T cells in five or six donors, roughly 1.0-7.5% belonged to dominant NKG2C+ clonotypes. Leadership of the CD3+CD56-NKG2C+ fraction also belonged to these clonotypes in a handful of donors.

TCRdb processed the 5' RACE reads again and assigns one entry to each CDR3 protein, with no DNA. The ten most abundant clones cover around 20% of a sample with fewer than 200,000 distinct CDR3 sequences. Germline V CDR1 and CDR2: SNHLY, FYNNEI. The CDR3 is made up of 12 amino acids. This receptor was taken from a woman between 18 and 69 years old in good health. Specimen: blood T cells: a sorted CD56 or NKG2C T cell subset, CD4+ or CD8+ T cells, or bulk PBMC T cells (not recorded which). The V and J genes are TRBV2 and TRBJ2-1; lacking DNA, the TRBD1 call made by TCRdb goes unchecked. The CDR3 protein is CASSGTDNEQFF.